This section outlines one TCR beta chain sequence together with its context. What it recognizes is unknown. The entry originates in a study of PD-1 blockade in classical Hodgkin lymphoma. Exposure to brentuximab vedotin varied, and each patient had relapsed following autologous stem cell transplantation. Repertoires were generated with immunoSEQ multiplex PCR, while TCRdb's copy carries only in-frame clones and drops some. The sample includes just over 60,000 clones, around 89% of them seen just once. Points from the study as a whole: By cycle point C4D1, TCR diversity had risen significantly in CD4+ cells (but not CD8+ cells).

J gave up 6 bases and V 1 base, and 12 bases lay outside the gene matches. Germline V gives CDR1 SGHTA, CDR2 FQGNSA. The CDR3 sequence is 16 residues long. The V and J genes are TRBV7-2 and TRBJ2-7; TRBD2 matches 7 bases. The sample in question was peripheral blood mononuclear cells (PBMCs), obtained at baseline. This clonotype was obtained from a human donor with classical Hodgkin lymphoma. The CDR3 nucleotides read TGTGCCAGCAGCTTAGTGGCCGGGACTAATCCCCTCGAGCAGTACTTC. Translation gives CASSLVAGTNPLEQYF.